This TCR beta chain derives from a study of T-cell reconstitution after alpha-beta-depleted transplantation in children. With respect to this clonotype: Its antigen is still unknown.

TCRbeta library preparation incorporated unique molecular identifiers. MiXCR, run by TCRdb on the PCR reads, gives a single entry per CDR3 protein. Of about a million distinct CDR3 sequences in the sample, around 30% were seen once. Overall study findings and caveats: Recipient T cells and thymic progenitors that survived gave rise to the high TCRbeta diversity observed at day 60 in some patients. There were reportedly several hundred expanded graft clones from which alpha-beta T cells came about two months after transplant. T cells produced anew were the main source of T-cell counts and diversity one year after transplant.

Germline CDR1 is LNHDA and CDR2 is SQIVND (reference sequence). Trimming cost V 6 bases and J 5 bases, with 8 bases left between them. This CDR3 has 13 residues. The sample consisted of PBMCs, mostly from graft donor cells, taken 360 days after TCRalphabeta/CD19-depleted stem cell transplant. The gene calls are TRBV19 and TRBJ1-6, with D unclear. This clonotype was sampled from a boy under two years old who had a stem cell transplant for SCID, so the T cells may come from the graft donor. CDR3 sequence reads: CASRRTDNSPLHF. The DNA for the CDR3 is TGTGCCAGTAGGAGGACCGATAATTCACCCCTCCACTTT.